This T cell receptor beta chain came from a study of neoadjuvant anti-PD-1 for oral cavity cancer. Measured with immunoSEQ multiplex PCR; TCRdb has only the in-frame clones, and not every one. The sample includes approximately 13,000 clones, less than 80% of them seen just once. The time point here: after neoadjuvant nivolumab, at surgical resection. This CDR3 is built from 14 residues. V was pared by 6 bases and J by 7 bases, with 10 bases of the junction left unmatched. Germline V gene sequence: CDR1 MNHNY, CDR2 SVGAGI (reference sequence). The genes are TRBV6-6 and TRBJ2-7; TRBD1 matches at 9 bases. The TCR was taken from a person aged 40 to 85 with oral cavity squamous cell carcinoma. The input for sequencing was PBMCs, taken after nivolumab (anti-PD-1) treatment. Here the CDR3 reads CASSRSTGGLEQYF. In nucleotides, the CDR3 is TGTGCCAGCAGCCGCTCGACAGGGGGGTTAGAGCAGTACTTC.